The 23 T cell receptor beta chains presented below share a single source sample, sequenced in a study of T cells in Graves' hyperthyroidism and ophthalmopathy. The CDR3 regions of TCR beta were amplified from RNA transcripts. The TCR CDR3 first-round RT-PCR relied on the HTBI primer set. TCRdb processed the multiplex PCR reads anew with MiXCR; each CDR3 protein has one entry. The data contain roughly 500,000 distinct CDR3 sequences, approximately 13% of them seen just once; the ten biggest clones take up 5% to 7%. Sequencing input: blood. These receptors were obtained from a woman in her twenties or thirties with Graves' hyperthyroidism that later progressed to Graves' ophthalmopathy.

V usage is TRBV5-6 and J usage is TRBJ1-6, with 7 nucleotides matching TRBD1. Trimming removed 4 bases from V and 6 bases from J; junction bases left unmatched: 7. CDR1 and CDR2 (germline): SGHDT, YYEEEE. There are 15 residues in the CDR3. Here the CDR3 DNA reads TGTGCCAGCAGCCGTTTCCGGGACAGTAATTCACCCCTCCACTTT. Residues: CASSRFRDSNSPLHF.

This clonotype was seen repeatedly, ten times or more. The chain has TRBV7-2 and TRBJ2-7; D might be TRBD2 (6 bases). CDR1 SGHTA and CDR2 FQGNSA come from the germline V gene. Trimming pared 3 bases from V and 5 bases from J, leaving 17 bases between. The CDR3 sequence is 15 residues long. CDR3 region: CASSFTGSSGDEQYF. The CDR3 coding sequence is TGTGCCAGCAGCTTTACTGGGAGTAGCGGCGACGAGCAGTACTTC. The full variable domain, completed using reference TRBV7-2 and TRBJ2-7, is GAGVSQSPSNKVTEKGKDVELRCDPISGHTALYWYRQSLGQGLEFLIYFQGNSAPDKSGLPSDRFSAERTGGSVSTLTIQRTQQEDSAVYLCASSFTGSSGDEQYFGPGTRLTVT.

This clonotype turned up a few times. The chain carries TRBV7-9 and TRBJ2-2; possible D gene TRBD2, 6 bases. The CDR3 length is 16 residues. Trimming shortened V by 5 bases and J by 0 bases, and 13 bases separated the two germline ends. Germline loops: CDR1 SEHNR, CDR2 FQNEAQ (reference sequence). The CDR3, as DNA: TGTGCCAGCAGCCCTAGGGACTTCGCGAACACCGGGGAGCTGTTTTTT. This encodes CASSPRDFANTGELFF.

This chain connects TRBV20-1 to TRBJ2-3; a possible D gene is TRBD2 (6 bases). V was clipped by 6 bases and J by 4 bases, with 17 bases between them. Germline assignment: CDR1 DFQATT and CDR2 SNEGSKA (reference sequence). CDR3 length: 14 residues. CDR3 nucleotides: TGCAGTGCCACCTTTAGCGGTAGACCAGATACGCAGTATTTT. Translated: CSATFSGRPDTQYF.

V usage is TRBV4-3 and J usage is TRBJ2-1; TRBD2 matches at 8 bases. With 0 bases clipped from V and 11 bases from J, the junction kept 21 bases outside the gene matches. CDR3 length: 19 residues. The V gene's germline CDR1 is LGHNA and CDR2 YSLEER. Written as DNA, the CDR3 is TGCGCCAGCAGCCAAGATGAAGATGATTGGACTAGCCTTGAGAATAAGCAGTTCTTC. Protein product: CASSQDEDDWTSLENKQFF.

Many counts were recorded for this clonotype. The chain combines TRBV19 with TRBJ1-4, with 7 bases fitting TRBD1. The germline V gene has CDR1 LNHDA and CDR2 SQIVND (reference sequence). This CDR3 has 15 residues. Losses at the gene ends were 2 bases for V and 8 bases for J; bases not matched to a gene: 8. This CDR3 is CASSIQDRSKEKLFF. The CDR3 region has the DNA TGTGCCAGTAGTATACAGGACAGGAGTAAAGAAAAACTGTTTTTT.

This clonotype was seen ten or more times. The V gene is TRBV7-2, the J gene TRBJ1-4, with no clear D. The V end lost 1 base, the J end lost 2 bases, and 8 bases lay between the germline ends. Looked up from germline, CDR1 is SGHTA and CDR2 is FQGNSA. The CDR3 is 15 amino acids. The CDR3 region is CASSLVSRTNEKLFF. In nucleotides, the CDR3 is TGTGCCAGCAGCTTAGTATCACGTACTAATGAAAAACTGTTTTTT.

This clonotype was counted between two and nine times. The chain recombines TRBV30 with TRBJ1-1; D remains unclear. CDR1 is GTSNPN and CDR2 is SVGIG in the germline V gene (reference sequence). The V end lost 1 base, the J end lost 5 bases, and 8 bases lay between the germline ends. The CDR3 has 12 residues. The chain's CDR3 is CAWSAFVTEAFF. The CDR3 region has the DNA TGTGCCTGGAGTGCCTTTGTAACTGAAGCTTTCTTT.

There are many counts of this clonotype. This chain joins TRBV7-8 and TRBJ2-7; 11 nucleotides agree with TRBD1. Germline CDR1 SGHVS, CDR2 FQNEAQ. This CDR3 comprises 14 residues. V gave up 7 bases and J gave up 2 bases; unmatched junction bases: 4. The CDR3: CASTGGQGAYEQYF. CDR3 DNA sequence: TGTGCCAGCACCGGGGGACAGGGGGCCTACGAGCAGTACTTC.

In its sample, this clonotype was seen many times. The chain carries TRBV6-1 and TRBJ2-7; no firm D call. The germline V and J ends were trimmed by 1 base and 3 bases, with 7 bases remaining between them. Germline V lookup: CDR1 MNHNS, CDR2 SASEGT. The CDR3 sequence is 13 residues long. The CDR3, as DNA: TGTGCCAGCAGTGAAGAGGGCGGCTACGAGCAGTACTTC. This gives the protein CASSEEGGYEQYF.

This clonotype was recorded many times. This chain connects TRBV11-2 to TRBJ1-1; D not resolved. The V gene lost 4 bases and the J gene lost 0 bases, with 24 bases spanning the gap. Germline V gene sequence: CDR1 SGHAT, CDR2 FQNNGV. The CDR3 covers 19 residues. The CDR3 region has the DNA TGTGCCAGCAGCTCGCTGGGGTCCGGATCAGCTCGGCTGAACACTGAAGCTTTCTTT. The encoded protein is CASSSLGSGSARLNTEAFF.

The count of this clonotype is one. This sequence joins TRBV7-2 and TRBJ2-3; tentatively, D is TRBD2 (6 bases). Germline lookup yields CDR1 SGHTA and CDR2 FQGNSA. This CDR3 is built from 13 residues. The germline V and J ends were trimmed by 8 bases and 8 bases, with 17 bases remaining between them. The CDR3 sequence: CASRSVSAGTQYF. The CDR3 DNA reads TGTGCCAGCCGCTCGGTATCAGCGGGTACGCAGTATTTT.

This clonotype appeared a few times. The J gene is TRBJ1-2, the V gene TRBV19; 8 bases map to TRBD1. The CDR3 has 12 residues. The V gene end was trimmed by 3 bases and the J gene end by 8 bases; junction bases not matched to a gene: 2. CDR1 LNHDA and CDR2 SQIVND come from the germline V gene (reference sequence). For the CDR3, the DNA is TGTGCCAGTAGTATGTCAGGGGGCGGCTACACCTTC. Amino acid sequence: CASSMSGGGYTF.

This clonotype was recorded at least ten times. The chain is built from TRBV29-1 and TRBJ2-3, with 9 bases fitting TRBD2. The CDR3 runs 14 residues. V lost 3 bases, J lost 8 bases, and 9 bases stayed unmatched. Germline V gives CDR1 SQVTM, CDR2 ANQGSEA. The CDR3 is CSVDSGIAGATQYF. In nucleotides, the CDR3 is TGCAGCGTTGATTCGGGAATAGCGGGGGCTACGCAGTATTTT.

The J gene is TRBJ1-1, the V gene TRBV6-6; D is possibly TRBD1 (6 bases). The CDR3 runs 13 residues. Germline V gene lookup returns CDR1 MNHNY and CDR2 SVGAGI (reference sequence). V gave up 0 bases and J gave up 8 bases, with 10 bases separating them. For the CDR3, the DNA is TGTGCCAGCAGTTACTCGGGGGGCTACGAAGCTTTCTTT. This sequence encodes CASSYSGGYEAFF.

This clonotype was seen at least ten times. The J gene is TRBJ2-7, the V gene TRBV14; perhaps TRBD1 as D (5 bases). Trimming took 2 bases from V and 2 from J, leaving 10 bases between them. Germline V lookup: CDR1 SGHDN, CDR2 FVKESK. The CDR3 consists of 14 residues. The CDR3 loop is CASSQIVGAYEQYF. The CDR3 bases are TGTGCCAGCAGCCAAATCGTAGGGGCCTACGAGCAGTACTTC.

This clonotype showed up many times. This chain links TRBV12-3 or TRBV12-4 with TRBJ1-4, with D unclear. V lost 3 bases and J lost 9, with 8 bases in between. The CDR3 is 12 residues long. CDR3 in amino acids: CASSFGGKKLFF. The CDR3 coding sequence is TGTGCCAGCAGTTTCGGTGGGAAAAAACTGTTTTTT.

This clonotype was observed a single time. The V gene is TRBV7-2, the J gene TRBJ2-1; D gene uncertain. V was pared by 0 bases and J by 8 bases, with 17 bases between. The germline CDR1 and CDR2 sequences are SGHTA and FQGNSA. The CDR3 is made up of 16 amino acids. CDR3: CASSLAPTGSRDEQFF. The CDR3 DNA reads as TGTGCCAGCAGCTTAGCCCCTACGGGCAGCCGGGATGAGCAGTTCTTC.

This clonotype came up many times. The V call is TRBV12-3 or TRBV12-4, the J call TRBJ2-2; D not certain. V was shortened by 1 base and J by 5 bases, with 11 bases between the two germline ends. This CDR3 has 15 residues. CDR3 sequence: CASSLGGIGTGELFF. CDR3 DNA: TGTGCCAGCAGTTTAGGGGGTATAGGGACCGGGGAGCTGTTTTTT.

This clonotype appeared many times. The V gene is TRBV6-1, the J gene TRBJ2-7, with 9 bases matching TRBD2. Germline lookup yields CDR1 MNHNS and CDR2 SASEGT. The CDR3 loop spans 18 amino acids. The ends lost 1 base at V and 0 bases at J; junction bases unmatched: 10. The CDR3, as DNA: TGTGCCAGCAGTGAAGATGGTAGCGGGGGATCGATCTCCTACGAGCAGTACTTC. Translating it yields CASSEDGSGGSISYEQYF.

This clonotype was picked up many times. V and J are TRBV19 and TRBJ1-1, with D tentatively TRBD1 (6 bases). Germline V gene sequence: CDR1 LNHDA, CDR2 SQIVND (reference sequence). Trimming pared 3 bases from V and 8 bases from J, leaving 13 bases between. CDR3 length equals 13 residues. The CDR3 protein is CASSMAPDREAFF. The CDR3 DNA reads TGTGCCAGTAGTATGGCTCCAGACAGGGAAGCTTTCTTT.

The chain has TRBV4-2 and TRBJ2-2; D is undetermined. V was cut by 1 base and J by 5 bases, with 11 bases left in between. CDR3 length: 15 amino acids. CDR1 is LGHNA, CDR2 YNFKEQ, per germline. In nucleotides, the CDR3 is TGTGCCAGCAGCCAAGGCCCTAGTGGGACCGGGGAGCTGTTTTTT. This sequence encodes CASSQGPSGTGELFF.

This clonotype was observed many times. V and J are TRBV3-1 and TRBJ2-3; 8 bases agree with TRBD2. Germline V lookup: CDR1 LGHDT, CDR2 YNNKEL (reference sequence). Losses at the gene ends were 2 bases for V and 0 bases for J; bases not matched to a gene: 10. This CDR3 has 18 residues. CDR3 in DNA: TGTGCCAGCAGCCAAAGTTGGAGCGGGAGCACTAGCACAGATACGCAGTATTTT. Encoded protein: CASSQSWSGSTSTDTQYF.